These 17 T cell receptor beta chains originate from one sample sequenced in a study of T cells after yellow fever vaccination. Using its own MiXCR run on the 5' RACE reads, TCRdb lists one record per CDR3 protein. Of about 510,000 distinct CDR3 sequences in the sample, roughly 22% were seen once. The starting material was PBMCs, obtained roughly 20 days after the first yellow fever vaccination. All receptors derive from a man between 18 and 29 years old who received the YFV17D yellow fever vaccine.

The CDR3 reads CSARPGSGNTIYF. The CDR3 nucleotides read TGCAGTGCTAGACCCGGTTCTGGAAACACCATATATTTT. The J gene is TRBJ1-3, the V gene TRBV20-1; D is ambiguous. The CDR3 length is 13 residues. Germline CDR1 is DFQATT and CDR2 is SNEGSKA (reference sequence). Deletions cut 2 bases from V and 1 base from J, with 6 bases between.

This clonotype was observed a handful of times. This chain uses TRBV5-6 with TRBJ2-3, with D possibly matching TRBD1 (6 bases). The CDR3 has 13 amino acids. CDR1 is SGHDT, CDR2 YYEEEE, per germline. V lost 3 bases and J 7 bases, leaving 12 bases between the germline ends. This CDR3 is CASSSHRAHTQYF. The CDR3, as DNA: TGTGCCAGCAGCTCACACAGGGCCCATACGCAGTATTTT.

This clonotype has a single count. At one of its ends the junction is not consistent with the germline gene, which may arise from a read error. The chain carries TRBV7-2 and TRBJ2-7; TRBD2 matches at 8 bases. This CDR3 comprises 17 residues. Germline loops: CDR1 SGHTA, CDR2 FQGNSA. In DNA, the CDR3 is TGTGTCAGCAGCCCCCAAACGGGGGGGGCCGCTACCTACGAGCAGTACTTC. It codes for CVSSPQTGGAATYEQYF.

The count of this clonotype is one. The chain joins TRBV27 to TRBJ2-3; 7 nucleotides agree with TRBD1. This CDR3 spans 15 amino acids. V shed 5 bases, J shed 4 bases, and the junction held 9 bases outside the gene matches. Germline-derived CDR1 and CDR2 are MNHEY and SMNVEV (reference sequence). The CDR3 spells CASSPVGGLPDTQYF. The CDR3, as DNA: TGTGCCAGCAGTCCGGTAGGGGGCCTCCCAGATACGCAGTATTTT.

The chain joins TRBV4-3 to TRBJ2-1, with 7 bases fitting TRBD1. CDR1 and CDR2 from the germline V gene are LGHNA and YSLEER. V shed 0 bases and J 9 bases; nucleotides not matched to a gene: 5. This CDR3 spans 14 amino acids. The CDR3 sequence: CASSQDSRGTEQFF. The CDR3 DNA is TGCGCCAGCAGCCAAGATAGCAGGGGGACTGAGCAGTTCTTC.

This chain links TRBV4-1 with TRBJ2-7, with 9 bases lining up with TRBD2. In germline, CDR1 is MGHRA, CDR2 YSYEKL. The CDR3 runs 17 residues. The ends lost 3 bases at V and 0 bases at J; junction bases unmatched: 9. CDR3 coding DNA: TGCGCCAGCAGCCATGTCAGCGGGGGGCAGAGCTCCTACGAGCAGTACTTC. Its protein is CASSHVSGGQSSYEQYF.

This sequence joins TRBV12-3 or TRBV12-4 and TRBJ2-1; D perhaps matches TRBD2 (6 bases). Trimming left V 3 bases short and J 0 bases short, with 12 bases between. The length of the CDR3 is 16 residues. The CDR3 region is CASSFAGRNSYNEQFF. As DNA, the CDR3 is TGTGCCAGCAGTTTCGCGGGGAGGAACTCCTACAATGAGCAGTTCTTC.

CDR3 sequence reads: CASSYRWGRAEAFF. For the CDR3, the DNA is TGTGCCAGCAGTTACAGGTGGGGTAGAGCTGAAGCTTTCTTT. The rearrangement links TRBV6-2 or TRBV6-3 to TRBJ1-1; D unresolved. This CDR3 comprises 14 residues. V was pared by 2 bases and J by 6 bases, with 13 bases between. CDR1 is MNHEY, CDR2 SVGEGT, per germline.

The rearrangement links TRBV4-3 to TRBJ2-1; TRBD1 matches at 7 bases. Germline CDR1 and CDR2: LGHNA and YSLEER. There are 15 residues in the CDR3. V lost 6 bases to trimming and J lost 3 bases; unmatched junction nucleotides: 8. This chain's CDR3 is CASSRGTARYNEQFF. CDR3 coding DNA: TGCGCCAGCAGTCGAGGGACAGCTCGCTACAATGAGCAGTTCTTC.

This clonotype occurred a few times. This chain uses TRBV7-2 with TRBJ2-2; the D gene is possibly TRBD2 (5 bases). The CDR3 totals 16 residues. V lost 5 bases and J lost 4, with 17 bases in between. Germline CDR1 SGHTA, CDR2 FQGNSA. CDR3 in DNA: TGTGCCAGCAGCCCAAATCCGGGGTTCGGCACCGGGGAGCTGTTTTTT. Protein sequence: CASSPNPGFGTGELFF.

The chain recombines TRBV3-1 with TRBJ2-5; D is undetermined. Germline CDR1 and CDR2: LGHDT and YNNKEL (reference sequence). The CDR3 is 14 residues long. The V and J ends lost 4 bases and 2 bases respectively, with 11 bases between them. The CDR3: CASSPRLPQETQYF. CDR3 in DNA: TGTGCCAGCAGCCCGCGTCTACCGCAAGAGACCCAGTACTTC.

This sequence joins TRBV10-3 and TRBJ2-5, with TRBD1 identical over 9 bases. The CDR3 sequence is 16 residues long. Trimming cost V 2 bases and J 5 bases; bases outside gene matches: 9. From germline, CDR1 is ENHRY and CDR2 SYGVKD. The DNA of the CDR3 is TGTGCCATCAGTGAGCCTACAGGGGGCCGGGGGGAGACCCAGTACTTC. Translation gives CAISEPTGGRGETQYF.

This chain links TRBV18 with TRBJ1-2, with D unclear. Germline loops: CDR1 KGHSH, CDR2 LQKENI. V was cut by 5 bases and J by 6 bases, with 13 bases left in between. The CDR3 sequence is 13 residues long. CDR3 in amino acids: CASSERALDGYTF. The CDR3 DNA reads TGTGCCAGCTCAGAACGGGCCCTGGATGGCTACACCTTC. The whole variable domain, filled in from reference TRBV18 and TRBJ1-2, reads NAGVMQNPRHLVRRRGQEARLRCSPMKGHSHVYWYRQLPEEGLKFMVYLQKENIIDESGMPKERFSAEFPKEGPSILRIQQVVRGDSAAYFCASSERALDGYTFGSGTRLTVV.

This clonotype was seen more than once but under ten times. This chain uses TRBV7-9 with TRBJ2-3, with 9 positions matching TRBD2. The CDR3 loop spans 15 amino acids. The germline CDR1 and CDR2 sequences are SEHNR and FQNEAQ (reference sequence). V lost 8 bases and J lost 6; bases outside the gene matches: 12. As DNA, the CDR3 is TGTGCCAGCGCATCCCTAGCGGGGTGGGAGGATACGCAGTATTTT. It is translated as CASASLAGWEDTQYF. The variable domain in full, with the rest retrieved from reference TRBV7-9 and TRBJ2-3, is DTGVSQNPRHKITKRGQNVTFRCDPISEHNRLYWYRQTLGQGPEFLTYFQNEAQLEKSRLLSDRFSAERPKGSFSTLEIQRTEQGDSAMYLCASASLAGWEDTQYFGPGTRLTVL.

This clonotype was picked up a small number of times. The chain joins TRBV7-8 to TRBJ1-1, with D unresolved. This CDR3 contains 15 residues. The germline CDR1 and CDR2 sequences are SGHVS and FQNEAQ. Trimming removed 5 bases from V and 3 bases from J, with 16 bases in between. The CDR3 nucleotides read TGTGCCAGCAGCCCGAATTACGGAAGCGACACTGAAGCTTTCTTT. As protein: CASSPNYGSDTEAFF. Based on the CDR3 plus reference TRBV7-8 and TRBJ1-1, the full variable domain is GAGVSQSPRYKVAKRGQDVALRCDPISGHVSLFWYQQALGQGPEFLTYFQNEAQLDKSGLPSDRFFAERPEGSVSTLKIQRTQQEDSAVYLCASSPNYGSDTEAFFGQGTRLTVV.

The CDR3 DNA sequence: TGCGCCAGCAGCCATAGACGACGGGACGAGGGGGCAGATACGCAGTATTTT. Protein: CASSHRRRDEGADTQYF. The chain combines TRBV4-3 with TRBJ2-3; TRBD1 might be the D (6 bases). The V and J ends lost 3 bases and 4 bases respectively, with 20 bases between them. Germline V gene sequence: CDR1 LGHNA, CDR2 YSLEER. The CDR3 has 17 residues.

This clonotype was seen at least ten times. J is TRBJ2-7 and V is TRBV7-2; D unresolved. V lost 3 bases to trimming and J lost 0 bases, with 9 bases between them. CDR1 SGHTA and CDR2 FQGNSA come from the germline V gene. This CDR3 has 14 amino acids. The CDR3: CASSFKDGSYEQYF. The CDR3, as DNA: TGTGCCAGCAGCTTTAAGGACGGCTCCTACGAGCAGTACTTC.